The 13 T cell receptor beta chains below come from one sample, sequenced in a study of post-analysis software for immune sequencing data. Study results and caveats: With TRBV5-6, TRBV5-1 and TRBV20-1 included, 4 to 6 TRBV segments were more frequent in patients than in controls.

Antigens of these TCRs are unknown. Researchers reported that TCR beta cDNA libraries carried unique molecular identifiers. Each CDR3 protein gets one entry after TCRdb re-called the PCR reads with MiXCR. The sample includes 820,000 or so distinct CDR3 sequences, approximately 53% of them seen just once. Specimen: blood. The receptors here all came from a girl aged 10 to 17 with multiple sclerosis.

The CDR3 DNA reads TGTGCCAGCAGTTTCCCCAGCGGGATCAACCACGAGCAGTACTTC. Protein product: CASSFPSGINHEQYF. The V gene is TRBV12-3 or TRBV12-4, the J gene TRBJ2-7; 7 bases fit TRBD2. This CDR3 contains 15 residues. With 3 bases clipped from V and 5 bases from J, the junction kept 10 bases outside the gene matches.

The chain's CDR3 is CASSLPRGANVLTF. CDR3 nucleotide sequence: TGTGCCAGCAGTTTACCGCGTGGGGCCAACGTCCTGACTTTC. The genes are TRBV12-3 or TRBV12-4 and TRBJ2-6; D is unresolved. CDR3 length: 14 amino acids. Between the trimmed V and J ends, which lost 2 bases and 3 bases, there was a span of 5 bases.

This clonotype was seen a handful of times. This chain links TRBV7-9 with TRBJ2-1; D possibly corresponds to TRBD1 (6 bases). This CDR3 has 14 residues. V was cut by 3 bases and J by 5 bases, with 11 bases left in between. The germline V gene has CDR1 SEHNR and CDR2 FQNEAQ (reference sequence). The CDR3 loop reads CASSFRDTNNEQFF. CDR3 DNA sequence: TGTGCCAGCAGCTTCAGGGACACTAACAATGAGCAGTTCTTC.

The chain has TRBV15 and TRBJ1-5, with 8 positions matching TRBD1. After removal of 6 bases from V and 7 bases from J, the junction contained 11 bases not matched to a gene. Germline V gene lookup returns CDR1 LNHNV and CDR2 YYDKDF (reference sequence). The CDR3 has 15 amino acids. The CDR3: CATSEDGGQGQPQHF. As DNA, the CDR3 is TGTGCCACCAGTGAGGACGGCGGACAGGGCCAGCCCCAGCATTTT.

In this sample, this clonotype turned up a few times. The chain employs TRBV6-5 and TRBJ2-4, with 8 positions matching TRBD2. The DNA end favors TRBJ2-7, so the J call may be wrong. CDR3 length: 15 amino acids. Germline V lookup: CDR1 MNHEY, CDR2 SVGAGI. The CDR3 protein is CASSGRAGAGYEQYF. For the CDR3, the DNA is TGTGCCAGCAGTGGCCGAGCGGGAGCAGGGTACGAGCAGTACTTC.

The V call is TRBV29-1, the J call TRBJ1-2; D might be TRBD1 (5 bases). Germline CDR1 reads SQVTM; CDR2 reads ANQGSEA. The CDR3 has 14 residues. V lost 0 bases and J lost 4, with 12 bases in between. The DNA of the CDR3 is TGCAGCGTTGAAGATCTGCAGGGAGCCTATGGCTACACCTTC. This codes for CSVEDLQGAYGYTF.

CDR3 in amino acids: CSARDRAGSSYNEQFF. The CDR3 DNA sequence: TGCAGTGCTAGAGATAGGGCGGGCAGCTCCTACAATGAGCAGTTCTTC. The J gene is TRBJ2-1, the V gene TRBV20-1; D may be TRBD2 (5 bases). The CDR3 has 16 amino acids. V was pared by 0 bases and J by 0 bases, with 12 bases between. The germline gives CDR1 DFQATT, CDR2 SNEGSKA (reference sequence).

The CDR3: CASSYGGAQGSPLHF. The CDR3, as DNA: TGTGCCAGCAGTTACGGGGGGGCGCAAGGTTCACCCCTCCACTTT. The chain uses TRBV6-5 and TRBJ1-6, with D tentatively TRBD1 (6 bases). Germline CDR1 MNHEY, CDR2 SVGAGI. CDR3 length equals 15 residues. Deletions cut 2 bases from V and 9 bases from J, with 14 bases between.

The sample holds one count of this clonotype. V is TRBV20-1 and J is TRBJ2-2, with a tentative D call TRBD2 (5 bases). This CDR3 comprises 13 residues. The germline CDR1 and CDR2 sequences are DFQATT and SNEGSKA (reference sequence). With 6 bases removed from V and 6 bases from J, the gap between germline ends came to 14 bases. This chain's CDR3 is CSAPVREPGELFF. As DNA, the CDR3 is TGCAGTGCGCCTGTTCGGGAACCCGGGGAGCTGTTTTTT.

This chain joins TRBV20-1 and TRBJ2-7, with 14 positions matching TRBD2. Unmatched junction bases numbered 11, after V lost 6 bases and J lost 4 bases. Germline loops: CDR1 DFQATT, CDR2 SNEGSKA (reference sequence). There are 16 residues in the CDR3. The CDR3 DNA is TGCAGTGCGCAACGCGGGACTAGCGGGGGTAAATACGAGCAGTACTTC. Amino acid sequence: CSAQRGTSGGKYEQYF.

The V and J genes are TRBV12-3 or TRBV12-4 and TRBJ1-5; no clear D gene. The V end was cut by 1 base, the J end by 5 bases, with 9 bases between. The CDR3 is 14 amino acids. For the CDR3, the DNA is TGTGCCAGCAGTTTAGGGATCCAAGATCAGCCCCAGCATTTT. Its translation: CASSLGIQDQPQHF.

This clonotype was detected a few times. The CDR3 here is CAISSHIDHYRGGDSYEQYF. In nucleotides, the CDR3 is TGTGCCATCAGTTCCCACATTGACCACTACAGGGGCGGGGACTCCTACGAGCAGTACTTC. The genes are TRBV10-3 and TRBJ2-7; D may be TRBD1 (7 bases). CDR3 length equals 20 residues. Trimming took off 5 bases at V and 0 bases at J, with 29 bases between the two ends. Germline V gene sequence: CDR1 ENHRY, CDR2 SYGVKD.

This chain uses TRBV5-1 with TRBJ2-3; TRBD1 agrees at 9 bases. The CDR3 consists of 15 residues. CDR1 SGHRS and CDR2 YFSETQ come from the germline V gene. J was trimmed by 2 bases and V by 3 bases; bases with no gene match: 4. In DNA, the CDR3 is TGCGCCAGCAGCTATCGGGACAGGGACACAGATACGCAGTATTTT. This gives the protein CASSYRDRDTDTQYF.